These 25 T cell receptor beta chains originate from one sample sequenced in a study of vaccination and CD4 T cells after COVID-19. Sequenced with the Oncomine TCR Beta short-read assay was DNA taken from cultured CD4+ T cells. A single record per CDR3 protein comes from TCRdb applying MiXCR to the PCR reads. The sample consists of 13,000 or so distinct CDR3 sequences, roughly two fifths of them appearing once. Their antigens remain unidentified. Treatment reported: roughly 10-day PBMC culture with coronavirus spike peptide pools or control peptides (ViraFEST assay). The specimen was CD4+ T cells from blood, cultured in vitro. These receptors originate from a human donor who had recovered from COVID-19.

This chain links TRBV2 with TRBJ1-4; 7 bases agree with TRBD1. Unmatched junction bases numbered 10, after V lost 5 bases and J lost 7 bases. The CDR3 is 15 amino acids. Germline V lookup: CDR1 SNHLY, CDR2 FYNNEI. CDR3 sequence: CASSTKTGRIEKLFF. The DNA for the CDR3 is TGTGCCAGCAGTACAAAGACAGGGAGGATTGAAAAACTGTTTTTT.

The chain uses TRBV29-1 and TRBJ1-2; no reliable D call. The CDR3 is made up of 11 amino acids. Germline V lookup: CDR1 SQVTM, CDR2 ANQGSEA. Trimming took 1 base from V and 3 from J, leaving 3 bases between them. CDR3 bases: TGCAGCGTTGAAGGGGACTATGGCTACACCTTC. Protein product: CSVEGDYGYTF. Using reference TRBV29-1 and TRBJ1-2 for the parts outside the CDR3, the full variable domain is SAVISQKPSRDICQRGTSLTIQCQVDSQVTMMFWYRQQPGQSLTLIATANQGSEATYESGFVIDKFPISRPNLTFSTLTVSNMSPEDSSIYLCSVEGDYGYTFGSGTRLTVV.

The V and J genes are TRBV20-1 and TRBJ2-5, with 8 bases identical to TRBD1. The J segment lost 4 bases and the V segment lost 3 bases, leaving 7 bases of the junction unmatched. This CDR3 region has 14 residues. The germline CDR1 and CDR2 sequences are DFQATT and SNEGSKA (reference sequence). The CDR3 loop reads CSARRTGGRETQYF. The CDR3 DNA reads TGCAGTGCTAGGAGAACAGGGGGGAGAGAGACCCAGTACTTC.

The CDR3 is CASSPGRRLSYTF. CDR3 nucleotides: TGTGCCAGCAGCCCAGGACGGCGTTTGAGCTACACCTTC. The chain carries TRBV5-6 and TRBJ1-2; the D is unclear. The CDR3 runs to 13 residues. V lost 4 bases and J 9 bases, leaving 16 bases between the germline ends. Germline V gene sequence: CDR1 SGHDT, CDR2 YYEEEE.

This clonotype was detected a few times. This chain connects TRBV28 to TRBJ1-2, with TRBD1 matching 9 bases. This CDR3 spans 16 amino acids. Germline V gene lookup returns CDR1 MDHEN and CDR2 SYDVKM. J was trimmed by 4 bases and V by 6 bases; bases with no gene match: 12. The CDR3 spells CASSPNTGGRIYGYTF. CDR3 coding DNA: TGTGCCAGCAGCCCCAACACAGGGGGCCGTATCTATGGCTACACCTTC.

CDR3 protein: CASRDQRGIVWGAFF. DNA for the CDR3: TGTGCCAGCAGGGACCAGCGGGGGATTGTTTGGGGAGCTTTCTTT. The J gene is TRBJ1-1, the V gene TRBV2; perhaps TRBD1 as D (5 bases). The CDR3 spans 15 residues. V lost 6 bases and J 10 bases, leaving 24 bases between the germline ends. The germline V gene encodes CDR1 SNHLY and CDR2 FYNNEI.

This chain connects TRBV12-3 or TRBV12-4 to TRBJ1-6; D is undetermined. The V and J ends lost 10 bases and 6 bases respectively, with 16 bases between them. The CDR3 is 14 residues long. The CDR3 sequence: CATSLTATNSPLHF. In DNA, the CDR3 is TGTGCCACGAGTTTAACAGCTACTAATTCACCCCTCCACTTT.

The CDR3 spells CASSFQPGGMHEQYF. The CDR3 DNA follows: TGTGCCAGCAGCTTTCAGCCAGGGGGCATGCACGAGCAGTACTTC. The chain couples TRBV7-2 to TRBJ2-7; 8 positions agree with TRBD1. Germline V gene lookup returns CDR1 SGHTA and CDR2 FQGNSA. Germline trimming cut 3 bases from V and 5 bases from J; bases unmatched to any gene: 9. The CDR3 has 15 residues.

This chain links TRBV6-2 or TRBV6-3 with TRBJ1-2, with D unclear. Looked up from germline, CDR1 is MNHEY and CDR2 is SVGEGT. V lost 6 bases and J 5 bases, leaving 16 bases between the germline ends. This CDR3 region has 14 residues. CDR3 DNA sequence: TGTGCCAGCAGCCCTCCGAGGATGGAGTATGGCTACACCTTC. Its translation: CASSPPRMEYGYTF.

This clonotype showed up just a few times. This chain joins TRBV6-1 and TRBJ1-6; TRBD1 is a possible D gene (6 bases). Germline-derived CDR1 and CDR2 are MNHNS and SASEGT. There are 15 residues in the CDR3. The germline V and J ends were trimmed by 5 bases and 5 bases, with 13 bases remaining between them. CDR3 loop: CASSPPGANNSPLHF. CDR3 sequence (DNA): TGTGCCAGCAGTCCCCCGGGGGCCAATAATTCACCCCTCCACTTT.

As to this clonotype: A read error may produce the germline difference seen at one junction end. CDR3 sequence reads: CASSSGQGRNAEAFF. DNA for the CDR3: TGCGCCAGCAGCTCGGGACAGGGGAGGAACGCTGAAGCTTTCTTT. J is TRBJ1-1 and V is TRBV5-1; 10 nucleotides align to TRBD1. CDR1 is SGHRS, CDR2 YFSETQ, per germline. The CDR3 runs 15 residues.

This clonotype was counted a single time. V usage is TRBV19 and J usage is TRBJ2-5; D unclear. The germline V and J ends were trimmed by 4 bases and 5 bases, with 11 bases remaining between them. The germline V gene encodes CDR1 LNHDA and CDR2 SQIVND (reference sequence). CDR3 length equals 13 residues. This chain's CDR3 is CASSTQVQETQYF. CDR3 coding DNA: TGTGCCAGTAGTACGCAGGTACAGGAGACCCAGTACTTC.

The genes are TRBV6-2 or TRBV6-3 and TRBJ2-4, with 9 bases aligning to TRBD1. The trim removed 2 bases at V and 3 bases at J, leaving 11 bases unmatched. The CDR3 extends over 18 amino acids. Germline V gene sequence: CDR1 MNHEY, CDR2 SVGEGT. CDR3 coding DNA: TGTGCCAGCAGTTACCTTCGAGACAGGGGGGTCGGCAAAAACATTCAGTACTTC. Its protein is CASSYLRDRGVGKNIQYF.

The V gene is TRBV5-8, the J gene TRBJ1-2; 11 bases are shared with TRBD1. This CDR3 contains 18 residues. The J segment lost 2 bases and the V segment lost 0 bases, leaving 9 bases of the junction unmatched. The V gene's germline CDR1 is SGHTS and CDR2 YDEGEE. In nucleotides, the CDR3 is TGTGCCAGCAGCTTGGCATACGGACAGGGGGCATCCAACTATGGCTACACCTTC. Translating gives CASSLAYGQGASNYGYTF.

J is TRBJ1-5 and V is TRBV2; TRBD1 matches at 7 bases. Germline V lookup: CDR1 SNHLY, CDR2 FYNNEI. The CDR3 extends over 15 amino acids. Trimming took 6 bases from V and 4 from J; bases not matched to a gene: 9. The CDR3 spells CASRKLAGGNQPQHF. The CDR3 DNA is TGTGCCAGCAGAAAACTAGCAGGGGGAAATCAGCCCCAGCATTTT. Filled out from reference TRBV2 and TRBJ1-5, the complete variable domain reads EPEVTQTPSHQVTQMGQEVILRCVPISNHLYFYWYRQILGQKVEFLVSFYNNEISEKSEIFDDQFSVERPDGSNFTLKIRSTKLEDSAMYFCASRKLAGGNQPQHFGDGTRLSIL.

The genes are TRBV12-3 or TRBV12-4 and TRBJ1-6; TRBD1 matches 8 bases. CDR3 length equals 14 residues. Germline trimming cut 6 bases from V and 10 bases from J; bases unmatched to any gene: 8. The CDR3 coding sequence is TGTGCCAGCAGCCAGACAGGGGATGGATCACCCCTCCACTTT. It is translated as CASSQTGDGSPLHF.

The J gene is TRBJ2-1, the V gene TRBV15; no definite D call. The germline gives CDR1 LNHNV, CDR2 YYDKDF (reference sequence). The CDR3 length is 14 residues. V was cut by 2 bases and J by 3 bases, with 8 bases left in between. CDR3 loop: CATSRPGFYNEQFF. The CDR3 DNA is TGTGCCACCAGCAGACCGGGTTTCTACAATGAGCAGTTCTTC. The variable domain in full, with the rest retrieved from reference TRBV15 and TRBJ2-1, is DAMVIQNPRYQVTQFGKPVTLSCSQTLNHNVMYWYQQKSSQAPKLLFHYYDKDFNNEADTPDNFQSRRPNTSFCFLDIRSPGLGDTAMYLCATSRPGFYNEQFFGPGTRLTVL.

V is TRBV5-4 and J is TRBJ1-1, with no clear D. This CDR3 has 14 amino acids. Deletions cut 4 bases from V and 5 bases from J, with 15 bases between. From germline, CDR1 is SGHNT and CDR2 YYREEE (reference sequence). The CDR3 protein is CASSHRASRTEAFF. The CDR3 DNA reads TGTGCCAGCAGCCATCGGGCCTCTCGGACTGAAGCTTTCTTT.

The chain combines TRBV6-5 with TRBJ1-6; a possible D gene is TRBD1 (5 bases). The V gene's germline CDR1 is MNHEY and CDR2 SVGAGI. The CDR3 loop spans 16 amino acids. V lost 3 bases and J 6 bases, leaving 15 bases between the germline ends. The CDR3 protein is CASSYTPGRTNSPLHF. CDR3 in DNA: TGTGCCAGCAGTTATACTCCGGGACGTACTAATTCACCCCTCCACTTT.

This clonotype was found a few times. This chain uses TRBV20-1 with TRBJ1-3, with TRBD1 matching over 8 bases. This CDR3 is built from 15 residues. J was trimmed by 0 bases and V by 1 base; bases with no gene match: 2. Germline V CDR1 and CDR2: DFQATT, SNEGSKA (reference sequence). This CDR3 is CSARGTGSSGNTIYF. CDR3 bases: TGCAGTGCTAGAGGGACAGGGTCCTCTGGAAACACCATATATTTT.

The chain uses TRBV12-3 or TRBV12-4 and TRBJ2-5, with D tentatively TRBD2 (5 bases). Deletions cut 1 base from V and 4 bases from J, with 13 bases between. The CDR3 contains 15 residues. CDR3 sequence: CASSLGVGVGETQYF. The DNA for the CDR3 is TGTGCCAGCAGTTTAGGTGTGGGAGTAGGAGAGACCCAGTACTTC.

The V call is TRBV19, the J call TRBJ1-2; D is unclear. The germline CDR1 and CDR2 sequences are LNHDA and SQIVND (reference sequence). This CDR3 contains 13 residues. The V end lost 9 bases, the J end lost 0 bases, and 11 bases lay between the germline ends. In DNA form, the CDR3 reads TGTGCCAGCTCGCAACAAACTAACTATGGCTACACCTTC. It translates to CASSQQTNYGYTF.

The table lists this clonotype with a count of one. The chain uses TRBV11-3 and TRBJ2-3, with 8 bases lining up with TRBD2. Germline-derived CDR1 and CDR2 are SGHNT and YENEEA. Trimming removed 3 bases from V and 0 bases from J; junction bases left unmatched: 2. The CDR3 extends over 15 amino acids. Here the CDR3 reads CASSFSSGSTDTQYF. In DNA form, the CDR3 reads TGTGCCAGCAGCTTTTCTAGCGGGAGCACAGATACGCAGTATTTT.

This chain connects TRBV7-8 to TRBJ1-6; 7 nucleotides agree with TRBD1. Germline assignment: CDR1 SGHVS and CDR2 FQNEAQ. J gave up 9 bases and V 2 bases, and 1 base lay outside the gene matches. This CDR3 comprises 13 residues. The CDR3 DNA sequence: TGTGCCAGCAGCTTATACAGGGGTTCACCCCTCCACTTT. Translating gives CASSLYRGSPLHF. Combining the CDR3 with reference TRBV7-8 and TRBJ1-6 gives the whole variable domain GAGVSQSPRYKVAKRGQDVALRCDPISGHVSLFWYQQALGQGPEFLTYFQNEAQLDKSGLPSDRFFAERPEGSVSTLKIQRTQQEDSAVYLCASSLYRGSPLHFGNGTRLTVT.

This chain connects TRBV6-1 to TRBJ1-2; the D gene is possibly TRBD1 (6 bases). CDR1 and CDR2 (germline): MNHNS, SASEGT. The V end was cut by 6 bases, the J end by 4 bases, with 12 bases between. This CDR3 spans 13 amino acids. The CDR3 DNA reads as TGTGCCAGCAGGCAGGGGCGGGTCTATGGCTACACCTTC. Its protein is CASRQGRVYGYTF.